This TCR beta chain was retrieved from a study of T cells in Graves' hyperthyroidism and ophthalmopathy. The CDR3 regions of TCR beta were amplified from RNA transcripts. First-round RT-PCR targeting the TCR CDR3 was performed with the HTBI primer set. One entry per CDR3 protein results from TCRdb running MiXCR on the multiplex PCR reads. The sample lists just over 550,000 distinct CDR3 sequences, about half occurring once. Whole-study findings and limits: Model predictions of ophthalmopathy came a median approximately 6 months before onset. Appearing also in blood were most of the thyroid clonotypes expanded above 0.001.

Stable hyperthyroidism: no ophthalmopathy progression over 18 months of follow-up. Diagnostic decisions used clinical symptoms, serum thyroxine and TRAb, thyroid ultrasound and orbital computed tomography. This clonotype was counted a few times. Its antigen is unidentified. J gave up 3 bases and V 6 bases, and 17 bases lay outside the gene matches. Germline V CDR1 and CDR2: SNHLY, FYNNEI. The CDR3 extends over 17 amino acids. The genes are TRBV2 and TRBJ2-7; 7 bases align to TRBD2. The sequencing sample was made of peripheral blood or thyroid tissue (not recorded which). The TCR comes from a woman between 18 and 29 years old with Graves' hyperthyroidism. In DNA, the CDR3 is TGTGCCAGCAGCCCCGGCATTTTTACTAGCGCATACTACGAGCAGTACTTC. Its translation is CASSPGIFTSAYYEQYF.